These 3 T cell receptor beta chains were all obtained from the same sample, sequenced in a study of shared clonotypes between healthy human individuals. This table comes from immunoSEQ multiplex PCR, and its TCRdb copy is limited to in-frame clones, with some not included. The sample lists some 2 million clones, roughly 96% occurring once. Sequencing input: naive CD4+ T cells sorted from blood. Subset: CD45RA+ positively selected. These receptors originate from a man aged 18 to 29 in good health.

This chain links TRBV5-1 with TRBJ2-7, with TRBD1 matching 9 bases. CDR3 length equals 17 residues. The V gene's germline CDR1 is SGHRS and CDR2 YFSETQ. V shed 4 bases, J shed 0 bases, and the junction held 11 bases outside the gene matches. The CDR3 DNA follows: TGCGCCAGCAGCATCCCTTCCGGGACAGGGCCCTCCTACGAGCAGTACTTC. Protein sequence: CASSIPSGTGPSYEQYF.

The chain has TRBV6-6 and TRBJ2-2, with 10 nucleotides matching TRBD1. The V gene end was trimmed by 8 bases and the J gene end by 5 bases; junction bases not matched to a gene: 8. Germline CDR1 is MNHNY and CDR2 is SVGAGI (reference sequence). The CDR3 runs to 15 residues. In DNA, the CDR3 is TGTGCCAGCGGTACCGGGACAGGGGTTACCGGGGAGCTGTTTTTT. Translated: CASGTGTGVTGELFF.

The chain combines TRBV6-5 with TRBJ2-3; perhaps TRBD2 as D (5 bases). The CDR3 contains 14 residues. Germline lookup yields CDR1 MNHEY and CDR2 SVGAGI. The germline V and J ends were trimmed by 2 bases and 1 base, with 7 bases remaining between them. The CDR3 region is CASSYLSGTDTQYF. CDR3 DNA: TGTGCCAGCAGTTACCTTAGCGGCACAGATACGCAGTATTTT.